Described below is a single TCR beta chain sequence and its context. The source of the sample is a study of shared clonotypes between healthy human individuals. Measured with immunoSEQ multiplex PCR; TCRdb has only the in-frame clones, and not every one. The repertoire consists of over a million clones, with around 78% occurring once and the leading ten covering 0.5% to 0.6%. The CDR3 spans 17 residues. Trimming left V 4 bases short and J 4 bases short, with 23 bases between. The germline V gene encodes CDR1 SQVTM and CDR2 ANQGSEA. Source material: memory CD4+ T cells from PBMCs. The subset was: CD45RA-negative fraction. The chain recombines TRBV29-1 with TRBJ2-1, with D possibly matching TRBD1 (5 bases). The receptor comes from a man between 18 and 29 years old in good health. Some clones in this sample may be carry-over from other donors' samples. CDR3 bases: TGCAGCGTTGGCACCCCCCCGTGGCAGGGTGGATACAATGAGCAGTTCTTC. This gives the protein CSVGTPPWQGGYNEQFF.